This record looks at one T cell receptor beta chain sequence and its context. This sample is drawn from a study of T cells in Graves' hyperthyroidism and ophthalmopathy. Researchers took RNA transcripts and amplified the TCR beta CDR3 regions from them. During a first-round RT-PCR of the TCR CDR3, the HTBI primer set was used. TCRdb passed the multiplex PCR reads through MiXCR, listing each CDR3 protein once. There are hundreds of thousands of distinct CDR3 sequences in the sample; 14% to 15% occur only once, and around 14% lies in the top ten. From germline, CDR1 is SEHNR and CDR2 FQNEAQ (reference sequence). The ends were cut back, 3 bases at V and 0 bases at J, with 12 bases in the middle. The CDR3 totals 16 residues.

What was sequenced was blood. The chain is built from TRBV7-9 and TRBJ1-3; D gene uncertain. The receptor comes from a man younger than 35 with Graves' ophthalmopathy. The CDR3 nucleotides are TGTGCCAGCAGCTTGGCCAGCAGAGGCTCTGGAAACACCATATATTTT. Its translation: CASSLASRGSGNTIYF.